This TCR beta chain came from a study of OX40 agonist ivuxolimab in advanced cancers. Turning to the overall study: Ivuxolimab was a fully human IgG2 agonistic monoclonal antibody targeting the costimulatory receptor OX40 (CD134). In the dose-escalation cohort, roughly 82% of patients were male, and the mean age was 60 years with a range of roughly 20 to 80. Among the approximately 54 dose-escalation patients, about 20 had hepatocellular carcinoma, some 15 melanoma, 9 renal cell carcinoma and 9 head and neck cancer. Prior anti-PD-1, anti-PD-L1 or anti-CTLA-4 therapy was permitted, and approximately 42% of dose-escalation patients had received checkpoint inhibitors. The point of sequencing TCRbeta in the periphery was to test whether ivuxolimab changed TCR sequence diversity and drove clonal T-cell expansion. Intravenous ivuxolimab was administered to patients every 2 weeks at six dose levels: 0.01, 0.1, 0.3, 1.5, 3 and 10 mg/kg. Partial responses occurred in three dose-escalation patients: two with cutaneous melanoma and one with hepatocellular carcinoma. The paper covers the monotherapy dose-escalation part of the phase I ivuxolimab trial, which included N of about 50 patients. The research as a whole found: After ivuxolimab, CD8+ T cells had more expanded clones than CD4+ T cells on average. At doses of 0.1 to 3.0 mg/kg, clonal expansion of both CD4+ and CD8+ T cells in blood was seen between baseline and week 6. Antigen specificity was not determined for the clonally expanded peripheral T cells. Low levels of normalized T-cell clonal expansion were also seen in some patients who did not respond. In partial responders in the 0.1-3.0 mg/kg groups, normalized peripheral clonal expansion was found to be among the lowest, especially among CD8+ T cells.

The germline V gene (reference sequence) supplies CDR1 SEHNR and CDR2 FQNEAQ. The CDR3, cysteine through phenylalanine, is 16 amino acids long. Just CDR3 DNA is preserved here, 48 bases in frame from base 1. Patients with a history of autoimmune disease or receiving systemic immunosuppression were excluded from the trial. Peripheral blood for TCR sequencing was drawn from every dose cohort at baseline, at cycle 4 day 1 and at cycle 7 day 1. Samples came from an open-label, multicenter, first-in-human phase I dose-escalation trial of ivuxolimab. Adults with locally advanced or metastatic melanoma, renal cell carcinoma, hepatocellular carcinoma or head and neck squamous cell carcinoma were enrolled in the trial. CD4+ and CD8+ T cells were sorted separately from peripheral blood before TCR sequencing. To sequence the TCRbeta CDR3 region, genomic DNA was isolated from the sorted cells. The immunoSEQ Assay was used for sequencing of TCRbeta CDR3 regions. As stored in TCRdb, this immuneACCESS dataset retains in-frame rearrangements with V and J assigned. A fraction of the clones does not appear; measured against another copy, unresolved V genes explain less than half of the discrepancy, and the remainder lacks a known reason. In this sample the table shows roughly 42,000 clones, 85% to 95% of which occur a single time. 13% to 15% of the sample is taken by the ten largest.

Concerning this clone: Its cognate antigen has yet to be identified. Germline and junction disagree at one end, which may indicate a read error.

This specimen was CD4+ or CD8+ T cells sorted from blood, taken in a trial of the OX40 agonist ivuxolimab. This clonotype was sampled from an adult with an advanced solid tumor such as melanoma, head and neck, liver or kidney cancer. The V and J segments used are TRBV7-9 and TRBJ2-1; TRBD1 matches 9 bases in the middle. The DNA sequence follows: TGTGCCAGCAATGGCCCCGGGACAGGGTCCTTCAATGAGCAGTTCTTC. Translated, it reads CASNGPGTGSFNEQFF.